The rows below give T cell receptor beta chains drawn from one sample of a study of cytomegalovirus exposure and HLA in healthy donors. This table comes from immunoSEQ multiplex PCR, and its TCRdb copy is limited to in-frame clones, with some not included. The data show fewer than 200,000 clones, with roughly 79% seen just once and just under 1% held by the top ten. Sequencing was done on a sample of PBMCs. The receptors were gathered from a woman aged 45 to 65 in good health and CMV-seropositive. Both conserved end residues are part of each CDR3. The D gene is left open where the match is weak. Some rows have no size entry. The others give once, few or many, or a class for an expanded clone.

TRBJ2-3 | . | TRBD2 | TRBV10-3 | TGTGCCATCAGTGAGTCGACTGGGAGCGGGGACACAGATACGCAGTATTTT | CAISESTGSGDTDTQYF
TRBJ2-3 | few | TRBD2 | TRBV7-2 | TGTGCCAGCAGCTTCAGCGGGGGCATGGATACGCAGTATTTT | CASSFSGGMDTQYF
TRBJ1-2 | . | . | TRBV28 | TGTGCCAGCACCAGGGGCTCTAACTATGGCTACACCTTC | CASTRGSNYGYTF
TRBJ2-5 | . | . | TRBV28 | TGTGCCAGCAGGAAACAGGGTCAAGAGACCCAGTACTTC | CASRKQGQETQYF
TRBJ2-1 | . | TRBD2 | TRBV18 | TGTGCCAGCTCACCACCCGCGGGGGGGCCTCGGGATGAGCAGTTCTTC | CASSPPAGGPRDEQFF
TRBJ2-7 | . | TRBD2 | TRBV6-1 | TGTGCCAGCAGTGAAACTCCTAGCGGGTACGAGCAGTACTTC | CASSETPSGYEQYF
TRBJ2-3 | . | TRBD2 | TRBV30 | TGTGCCTGGAGAATTAGCGGGGGTGACAGTCATACGCAGTATTTT | CAWRISGGDSHTQYF
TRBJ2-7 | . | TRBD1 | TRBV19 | TGTGCCAGTACCCCTCGAGGGGGACAGGGATACGAGCAGTACTTC | CASTPRGGQGYEQYF
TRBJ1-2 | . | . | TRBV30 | TGTGCCTGGATATTTTCAAGGGGCGATGGCTACACCTTC | CAWIFSRGDGYTF
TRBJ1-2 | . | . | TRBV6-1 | TGTGCCAGCAGTCCGGAAACAGGGCTTAAATATGTTTACACCTTC | CASSPETGLKYVYTF
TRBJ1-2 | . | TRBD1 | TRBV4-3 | TGCGCCAGCAGCCAAGTGACGGGGACAGTTCACTATGGCTACACCTTC | CASSQVTGTVHYGYTF
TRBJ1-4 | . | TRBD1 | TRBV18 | TGTGCCAGCTCATCGACAGGGGAAGATCGTGAAAAACTGTTTTTT | CASSSTGEDREKLFF
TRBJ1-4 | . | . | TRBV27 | TGTGCCACCAAAGTGGGGACTAGCGGCTATGCAACTAATGAAAAACTGTTTTTT | CATKVGTSGYATNEKLFF
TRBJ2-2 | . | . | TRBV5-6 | TGTGCCAGCAGCCTCCGGGACGGGGGTAACACCGGGGAGCTGTTTTTT | CASSLRDGGNTGELFF
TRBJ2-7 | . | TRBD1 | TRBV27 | TGTGCCACCGCCGGGACAGTGTCCTACGAGCAGTACTTC | CATAGTVSYEQYF
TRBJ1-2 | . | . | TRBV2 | TGTGCCAGCAGTGAAGCGACCCAGACTACTAACTATGGCTACACCTTC | CASSEATQTTNYGYTF
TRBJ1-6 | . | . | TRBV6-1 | TGTGCCAGCAGTGAGGGCACAGGGTTTAATTCACCCCTCCACTTT | CASSEGTGFNSPLHF